This section outlines one T cell receptor (beta chain) sequence together with its context. Its antigen is still unknown. Base qualities are not at hand, and no much larger clone is one base apart. The CDR3 measures 16 amino acids from cysteine to phenylalanine. Only the CDR3 DNA is retained, 48 bases long and in frame from the first base. One collaborating source in Seattle enrolled patients while the patients were actively infected and followed the patients over time throughout the course of disease. Each collaborating institution followed its own protocols to collect whole blood in K2EDTA tubes. For TCRbeta analysis, collaborators shipped samples as frozen whole blood, isolated PBMCs, or DNA extracted from either of those sample types. This record comes from a study of blood T cell repertoires in COVID-19 (TCRdb year 2020). Background on the whole study: The collaborator samples originated in the United States, Italy and Spain and spanned the acute and convalescent phases of COVID-19. The samples were drawn from the first 160 participants of the ongoing ImmuneRACE study and from roughly 1,300 subjects provided by 6 global collaborators. The material from the prospective study consisted of cDNA or gDNA derived from T cells, B-cell-depleted T cells, or PBMCs. HLA class I and class II types, where available, came from metadata supplied by the sample provider rather than from assay-based typing. The repertoires were made available in a free public database intended to serve as a resource for research on the immune response to SARS-CoV-2. A de-identified subject ID, COVID-19 status, age in years and sex were almost always included in the sample metadata. Subjects who had been exposed to COVID-19, were actively infected with it, or had recovered from it provided the deeply sampled blood TCRbeta repertoires that made up the dataset.

The immunoSEQ Assay, a bias-controlled multiplex PCR, was used to amplify TCRbeta CDR3 regions from genomic DNA. The study's own analysis went as follows. Within the assay, amplification of reference gene primers was used to estimate how many nucleated cells each sample contained. Sequence reads were collapsed and filtered to measure the absolute abundance of every unique TCRbeta CDR3 rearrangement. For each sample, productive Simpson clonality was calculated as the square root of Simpson's diversity index across productive rearrangements. Held by TCRdb, this immuneACCESS table contains in-frame sequences only and omits some clones. Under half of the omission traces to an unresolved V gene where checked; the cause of the rest is unknown. From that table come the V and J calls and clone size; the DNA was used to work out D and trimming. In all, the sample holds tens of thousands of clones, and roughly 79% of those were seen once. The leading ten clones occupy around 5.2% of the sample.

What the work shows at the level of the full study, not this receptor alone: Clinical and demographic metadata were provided uncurated, with the amount varying by source and participant.

The receptor was derived from an elderly man with COVID-19, enrolled during active disease. The specimen sequenced was peripheral blood. This chain is built from TRBV21-1 and TRBJ2-2; no check of the table's D call, TRBD1, against the DNA was made. TRBV21-1 is tagged as a pseudogene. This receptor carries the CDR3 CASSKEAQGPPGELFF. The nucleotide sequence is given as TGTGCCAGCAGCAAAGAAGCCCAGGGCCCACCCGGGGAGCTGTTTTTT.